The rows below give T cell receptor beta chains drawn from one sample of a study of cytomegalovirus exposure and HLA in healthy donors. Only in-frame clones appear in the TCRdb table, and some are missing; sequencing was by immunoSEQ multiplex PCR. The sample shows 150,000 to 200,000 clones, 60% to 80% of them seen only once. The sequenced material came from PBMCs. Receptors originate from a woman in her thirties or forties in good health and CMV-seropositive. The CDR3 runs from the conserved cysteine through the conserved F or W. D genes are given only for firm matches. Expanded clones get a size class; other rows say once, few or many, or leave the size out.

abundance | d_gene | j_gene | v_gene | CDR3nt | CDR3aa
- | TRBD2 | TRBJ2-2 | TRBV15 | TGTGCCACCAGCAGAGATAAACGACTAGCGGGAGCGAACACCGGGGAGCTGTTTTTT | CATSRDKRLAGANTGELFF
- | - | TRBJ2-7 | TRBV6-6 | TGTGCCAGCAGTGGCAGTACCTACGAGCAGTACTTC | CASSGSTYEQYF
- | TRBD2 | TRBJ2-3 | TRBV7-2 | TGTGCCAGCAGCTTCAAAGCGGGGGGAGGGAATACGCAGTATTTT | CASSFKAGGGNTQYF
- | TRBD1 | TRBJ1-2 | TRBV27 | TGTGCCAGCGCACGACAGGGGGGTGGCTACACCTTC | CASARQGGGYTF
- | - | TRBJ1-3 | TRBV5-8 | TGTGCCAGCAGCTTCCAGGGCCACTCTGGAAACACCATATATTTT | CASSFQGHSGNTIYF
- | - | TRBJ2-1 | TRBV28 | TGTGCCAGCACCCCGAGGCCTTCGACCTACAATGAGCAGTTCTTC | CASTPRPSTYNEQFF
once | - | TRBJ2-3 | TRBV9 | TGTGCCAGCACGGTCTCCACTAGCACAGATACGCAGTATTTT | CASTVSTSTDTQYF
- | - | TRBJ1-5 | TRBV6-1 | TGTGCCAGCAGTCAGGGGTCGGTTCAGCCCCAGCATTTT | CASSQGSVQPQHF
- | TRBD1 | TRBJ1-2 | TRBV28 | TGTGCCAGCCATCACACCGGGACAGGGGGCACTTACTATGGCTACACCTTC | CASHHTGTGGTYYGYTF
- | - | TRBJ2-2 | TRBV27 | TGTGCCAGCAGTCTACAGGGGAACACCGGGGAGCTGTTTTTT | CASSLQGNTGELFF
few | TRBD1 | TRBJ1-2 | TRBV6-1 | TGTGCCAGCAGTTTACAGGGGGCCCCTAACTATGGCTACACCTTC | CASSLQGAPNYGYTF
few | - | TRBJ2-1 | TRBV10-3 | TGTGCCACAACAGGTAGTTCCTACAATGAGCAGTTCTTC | CATTGSSYNEQFF
- | TRBD1 | TRBJ1-6 | TRBV4-3 | TGCGCCAGCAGCCAGGAGGGGGCAGGGGATTCACCCCTCCACTTT | CASSQEGAGDSPLHF
- | TRBD2 | TRBJ2-3 | TRBV7-9 | TGTGCCAGCAGCTTGTATGGGACTAGCGGGAGGTTCACAGATACGCAGTATTTT | CASSLYGTSGRFTDTQYF
- | - | TRBJ1-5 | TRBV1 | TGCACCAGCAGCCGGGGACAGGGGGCGCGGGTTGGCAATCAGCCCCAGCATTTT | CTSSRGQGARVGNQPQHF
- | - | TRBJ1-1 | TRBV10-3 | TGTGCCATCAGCCCCGTGGGCTCGGCGAAAGCTTTCTTT | CAISPVGSAKAFF